The 7 T cell receptor beta chains reported below all come from one sample, sequenced in a study of shared clonotypes between healthy human individuals (dated by TCRdb to the early 2020s). Library generation was performed with the immunoSEQ multiplex PCR assay. TCRdb provides this immuneACCESS table in a form limited to in-frame rearrangements. Some clones are lacking; in checked studies, under half of them reflect an unresolved V gene, and why the rest are absent is not known. Here the sample has around 1,900,000 clones; about 94% occur a single time. The top ten hold roughly 1.7% of the sample. CD8 naive samples were obtained by positive selection for CCR7 among CD45RO-negative cells, yielding a CD45RA+CCR7+ population from which TemRA cells were excluded. Sequencing was carried out using naive CD8+ T cells from PBMCs. Reading the label with the study, this specimen's cell subset or site is: CD45RA+CCR7+. The receptors were gathered from a man aged 18-30 years in good health. Some clones in this sample may be carry-over from other donors' samples.

This chain links TRBV7-2 with TRBJ2-7; D unclear. Trimming pared 1 base from V and 3 bases from J, leaving 13 bases between. This CDR3 spans 15 amino acids. CDR1 is SGHTA, CDR2 FQGNSA, per germline. CDR3 residues: CASSLVTGPNYEQYF. The CDR3 region has the DNA TGTGCCAGCAGCTTAGTAACCGGGCCTAACTACGAGCAGTACTTC. The variable domain in full, with the rest retrieved from reference TRBV7-2 and TRBJ2-7, is GAGVSQSPSNKVTEKGKDVELRCDPISGHTALYWYRQSLGQGLEFLIYFQGNSAPDKSGLPSDRFSAERTGGSVSTLTIQRTQQEDSAVYLCASSLVTGPNYEQYFGPGTRLTVT.

The chain joins TRBV27 to TRBJ2-7; 8 bases align to TRBD1. Germline CDR1 MNHEY, CDR2 SMNVEV (reference sequence). The J segment lost 5 bases and the V segment lost 8 bases, leaving 8 bases of the junction unmatched. This CDR3 spans 13 amino acids. For the CDR3, the DNA is TGTGCCAGCCAGGGGGCGCTTAGCGACGAGCAGTACTTC. It specifies CASQGALSDEQYF.

The rearrangement joins TRBV4-1 to TRBJ2-2; 7 bases agree with TRBD2. The CDR3 loop spans 16 amino acids. Germline trimming cut 5 bases from V and 5 bases from J; bases unmatched to any gene: 11. Germline lookup yields CDR1 MGHRA and CDR2 YSYEKL. CDR3 sequence (DNA): TGCGCCAGCAGCAGCCGGTCGGGAGGACGTACCGGGGAGCTGTTTTTT. It translates to CASSSRSGGRTGELFF.

The rearrangement joins TRBV7-9 to TRBJ2-5; no reliable D call. Germline lookup yields CDR1 SEHNR and CDR2 FQNEAQ (reference sequence). The CDR3 spans 10 residues. V gave up 5 bases and J gave up 3 bases, with 1 base separating them. The CDR3 sequence is CASSKETQYF. CDR3 in DNA: TGTGCCAGCAGCAAAGAGACCCAGTACTTC.

About this clone: The same CDR3 can be traced to other DNA sequences in this sample. The CDR3 loop is CASSVGQGPYGYTF. CDR3 bases: TGTGCCAGCAGCGTAGGTCAGGGGCCCTATGGCTACACCTTC. V usage is TRBV9 and J usage is TRBJ1-2; tentatively, D is TRBD1 (6 bases). Germline CDR1 reads SGDLS; CDR2 reads YYNGEE. Deletions cut 0 bases from V and 4 bases from J, with 10 bases between. There are 14 residues in the CDR3.

This chain uses TRBV2 with TRBJ2-7; 7 bases line up with TRBD2. Germline V gene lookup returns CDR1 SNHLY and CDR2 FYNNEI. V dropped 7 bases and J dropped 3; count of bases not matched to a gene: 12. The CDR3 is 15 residues long. The CDR3 is CASTPPQRGYYEQYF. For the CDR3, the DNA is TGTGCCAGCACCCCCCCCCAGCGGGGCTACTACGAGCAGTACTTC. The entire variable domain, with the rest obtained from reference TRBV2 and TRBJ2-7, is as follows: EPEVTQTPSHQVTQMGQEVILRCVPISNHLYFYWYRQILGQKVEFLVSFYNNEISEKSEIFDDQFSVERPDGSNFTLKIRSTKLEDSAMYFCASTPPQRGYYEQYFGPGTRLTVT.

The chain joins TRBV27 to TRBJ1-1, with TRBD1 as a possible D gene (6 bases). This CDR3 region has 14 residues. V was clipped by 5 bases and J by 3 bases, with 13 bases between them. Germline assignment: CDR1 MNHEY and CDR2 SMNVEV (reference sequence). CDR3 sequence: CASSTRGPDTEAFF. Here the CDR3 DNA reads TGTGCCAGCAGTACTCGGGGGCCGGACACTGAAGCTTTCTTT.